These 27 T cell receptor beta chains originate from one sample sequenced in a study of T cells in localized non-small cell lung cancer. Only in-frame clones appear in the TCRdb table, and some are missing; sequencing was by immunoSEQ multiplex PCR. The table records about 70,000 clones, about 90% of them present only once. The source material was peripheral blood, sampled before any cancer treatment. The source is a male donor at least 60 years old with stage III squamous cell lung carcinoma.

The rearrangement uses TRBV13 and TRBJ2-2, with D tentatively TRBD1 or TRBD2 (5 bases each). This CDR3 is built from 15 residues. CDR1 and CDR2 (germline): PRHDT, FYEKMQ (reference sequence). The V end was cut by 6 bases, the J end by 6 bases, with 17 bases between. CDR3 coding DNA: TGTGCCAGCAGTAACCTTGGGGGTGCGTCCGGGGAGCTGTTTTTT. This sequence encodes CASSNLGGASGELFF.

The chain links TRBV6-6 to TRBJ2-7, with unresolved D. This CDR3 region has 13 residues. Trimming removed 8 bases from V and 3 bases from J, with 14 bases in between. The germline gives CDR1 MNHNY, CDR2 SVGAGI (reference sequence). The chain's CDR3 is CASCRQAGYEQYV. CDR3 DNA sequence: TGTGCCAGCTGTAGGCAGGCAGGCTACGAGCAGTACGTC.

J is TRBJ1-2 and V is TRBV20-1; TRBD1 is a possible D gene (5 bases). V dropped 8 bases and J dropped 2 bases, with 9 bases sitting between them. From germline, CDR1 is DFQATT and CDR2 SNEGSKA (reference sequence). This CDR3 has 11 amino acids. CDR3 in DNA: TGCAGTTCTGGGGGAAACTATGGCTACACCTTC. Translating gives CSSGGNYGYTF.

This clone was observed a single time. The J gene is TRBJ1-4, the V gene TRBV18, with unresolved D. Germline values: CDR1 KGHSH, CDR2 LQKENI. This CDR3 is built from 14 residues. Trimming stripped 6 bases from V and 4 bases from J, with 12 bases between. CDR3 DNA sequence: TGTGCCAGCTCCCCCGCGGGGAATAATGAAAAACTGTTTTTT. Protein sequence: CASSPAGNNEKLFF.

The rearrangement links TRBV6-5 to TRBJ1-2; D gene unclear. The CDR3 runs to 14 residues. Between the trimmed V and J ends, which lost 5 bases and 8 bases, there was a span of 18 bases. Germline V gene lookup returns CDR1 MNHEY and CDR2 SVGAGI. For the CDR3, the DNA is TGTGCCAGCAGTCCCTCCCTTGACGACGGCGGCTACACCTTC. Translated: CASSPSLDDGGYTF.

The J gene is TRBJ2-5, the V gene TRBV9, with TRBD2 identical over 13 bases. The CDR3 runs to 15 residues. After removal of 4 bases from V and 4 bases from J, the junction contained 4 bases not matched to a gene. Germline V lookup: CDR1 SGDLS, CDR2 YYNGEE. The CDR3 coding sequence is TGTGCCAGCAGCCTAACTAGCGGGGGGGCAGAGACCCAGTACTTC. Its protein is CASSLTSGGAETQYF. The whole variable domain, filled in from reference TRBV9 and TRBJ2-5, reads DSGVTQTPKHLITATGQRVTLRCSPRSGDLSVYWYQQSLDQGLQFLIQYYNGEERAKGNILERFSAQQFPDLHSELNLSSLELGDSALYFCASSLTSGGAETQYFGPGTRLLVL.

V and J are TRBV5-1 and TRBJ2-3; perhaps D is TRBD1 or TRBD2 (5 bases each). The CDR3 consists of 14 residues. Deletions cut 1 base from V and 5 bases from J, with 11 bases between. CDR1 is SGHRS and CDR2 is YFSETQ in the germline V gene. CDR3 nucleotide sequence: TGCGCCAGCAGCTTGAGAGGGGCTGGAGATACGCAGTATTTT. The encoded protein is CASSLRGAGDTQYF.

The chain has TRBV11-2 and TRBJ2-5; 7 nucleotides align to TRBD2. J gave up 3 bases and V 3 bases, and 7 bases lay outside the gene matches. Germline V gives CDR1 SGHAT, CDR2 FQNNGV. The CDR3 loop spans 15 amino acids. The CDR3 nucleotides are TGTGCCAGCAGCTTTACCTCGGGGGGAAAAGAGACCCAGTACTTC. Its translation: CASSFTSGGKETQYF.

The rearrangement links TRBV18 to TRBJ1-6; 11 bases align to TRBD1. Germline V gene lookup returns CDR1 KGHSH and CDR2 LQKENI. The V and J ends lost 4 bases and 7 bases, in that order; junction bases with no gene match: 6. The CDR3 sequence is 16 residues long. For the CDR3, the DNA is TGTGCCAGCTCACTCTCCGGGACAGGGGGAAATTCACCCCTCCACTTT. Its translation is CASSLSGTGGNSPLHF. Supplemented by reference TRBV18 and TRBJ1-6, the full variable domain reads NAGVMQNPRHLVRRRGQEARLRCSPMKGHSHVYWYRQLPEEGLKFMVYLQKENIIDESGMPKERFSAEFPKEGPSILRIQQVVRGDSAAYFCASSLSGTGGNSPLHFGNGTRLTVT.

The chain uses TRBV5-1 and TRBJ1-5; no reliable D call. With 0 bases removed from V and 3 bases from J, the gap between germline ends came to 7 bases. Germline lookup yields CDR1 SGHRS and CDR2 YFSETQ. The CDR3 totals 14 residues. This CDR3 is CASSLEGPNQPQHF. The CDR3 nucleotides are TGCGCCAGCAGCTTGGAAGGGCCCAATCAGCCCCAGCATTTT.

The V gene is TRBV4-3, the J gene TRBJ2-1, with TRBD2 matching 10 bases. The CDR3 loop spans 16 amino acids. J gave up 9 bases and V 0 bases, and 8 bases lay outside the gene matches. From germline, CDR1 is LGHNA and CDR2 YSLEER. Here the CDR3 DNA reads TGCGCCAGCAGCCAAGAATGGCAGCGGGGGGGCGTTGAGCAGTTCTTC. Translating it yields CASSQEWQRGGVEQFF.

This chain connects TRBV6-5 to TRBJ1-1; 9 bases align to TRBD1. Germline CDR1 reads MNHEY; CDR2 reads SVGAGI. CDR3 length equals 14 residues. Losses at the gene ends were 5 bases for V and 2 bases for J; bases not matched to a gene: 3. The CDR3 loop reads CASSDRGGNTEAFF. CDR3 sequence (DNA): TGTGCCAGCAGTGACAGGGGGGGAAACACTGAAGCTTTCTTT.

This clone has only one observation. Written as DNA, the CDR3 is TGTGCCAGCAGCCCAGCCGGGACAGGAAAGGAAAAACTGTTTTTT. Amino acid sequence: CASSPAGTGKEKLFF. The gene calls are TRBV5-4 and TRBJ1-4; 8 bases fit TRBD1. CDR1 SGHNT and CDR2 YYREEE come from the germline V gene (reference sequence). J gave up 8 bases and V 4 bases, and 10 bases lay outside the gene matches. This CDR3 spans 15 amino acids.

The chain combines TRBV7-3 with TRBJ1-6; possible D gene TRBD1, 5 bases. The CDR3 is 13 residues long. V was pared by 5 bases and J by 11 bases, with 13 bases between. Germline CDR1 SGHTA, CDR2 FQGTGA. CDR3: CASSPGGVAPLHF. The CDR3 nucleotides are TGTGCCAGCAGCCCTGGGGGAGTTGCACCCCTCCACTTT.

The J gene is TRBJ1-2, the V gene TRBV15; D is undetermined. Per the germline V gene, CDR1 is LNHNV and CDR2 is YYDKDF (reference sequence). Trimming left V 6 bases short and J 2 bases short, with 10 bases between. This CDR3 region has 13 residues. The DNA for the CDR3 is TGTGCCACCAGTCTCCCTTCAAACTATGGCTACACCTTC. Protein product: CATSLPSNYGYTF.

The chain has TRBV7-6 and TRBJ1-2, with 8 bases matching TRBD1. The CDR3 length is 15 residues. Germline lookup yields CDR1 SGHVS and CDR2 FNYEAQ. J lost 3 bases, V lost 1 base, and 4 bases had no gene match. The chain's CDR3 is CASSLGSGGDYGYTF. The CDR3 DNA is TGTGCCAGCAGCTTAGGGTCAGGGGGCGACTATGGCTACACCTTC.

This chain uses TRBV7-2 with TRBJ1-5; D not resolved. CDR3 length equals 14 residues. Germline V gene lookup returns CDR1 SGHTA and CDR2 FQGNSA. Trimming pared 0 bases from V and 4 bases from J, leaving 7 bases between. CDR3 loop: CASSLALVNQPQHF. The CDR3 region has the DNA TGTGCCAGCAGCTTAGCGTTGGTAAATCAGCCCCAGCATTTT.

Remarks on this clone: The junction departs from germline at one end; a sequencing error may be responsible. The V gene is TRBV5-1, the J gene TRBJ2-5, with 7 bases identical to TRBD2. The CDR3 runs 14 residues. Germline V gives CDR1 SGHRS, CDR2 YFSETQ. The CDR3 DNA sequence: TGCGCCAGCAGCTTGGGGGACTACCAGGAGACCCAGTACTTC. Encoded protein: CASSLGDYQETQYF. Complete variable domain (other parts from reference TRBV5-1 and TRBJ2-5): KAGVTQTPRYLIKTRGQQVTLSCSPISGHRSVSWYQQTPGQGLQFLFEYFSETQRNKGNFPGRFSGRQFSNSRSEMNVSTLELGDSALYLCASSLGDYQETQYFGPGTRLLVL.

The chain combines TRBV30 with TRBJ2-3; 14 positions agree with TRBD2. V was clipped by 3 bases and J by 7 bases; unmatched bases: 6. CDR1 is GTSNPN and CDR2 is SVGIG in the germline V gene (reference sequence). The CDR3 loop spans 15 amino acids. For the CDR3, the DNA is TGTGCCTGGAGGACCGGACTAGCGGGGGGTAATACGCAGTATTTT. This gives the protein CAWRTGLAGGNTQYF.

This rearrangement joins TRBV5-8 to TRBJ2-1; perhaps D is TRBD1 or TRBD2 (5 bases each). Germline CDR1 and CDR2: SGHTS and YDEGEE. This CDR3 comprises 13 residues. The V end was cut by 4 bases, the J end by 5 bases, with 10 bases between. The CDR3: CASSRGRNNEQFF. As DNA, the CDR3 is TGTGCCAGCAGCCGGGGACGGAACAATGAGCAGTTCTTC.

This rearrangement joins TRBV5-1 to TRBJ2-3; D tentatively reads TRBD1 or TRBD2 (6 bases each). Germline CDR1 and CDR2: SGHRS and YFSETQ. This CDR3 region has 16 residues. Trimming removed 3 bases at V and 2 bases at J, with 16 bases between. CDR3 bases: TGCGCCAGCAGCTCGTCTACAGGGAGGATCACAGATACGCAGTATTTT. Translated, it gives CASSSSTGRITDTQYF. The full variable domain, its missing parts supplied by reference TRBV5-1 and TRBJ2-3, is KAGVTQTPRYLIKTRGQQVTLSCSPISGHRSVSWYQQTPGQGLQFLFEYFSETQRNKGNFPGRFSGRQFSNSRSEMNVSTLELGDSALYLCASSSSTGRITDTQYFGPGTRLTVL.

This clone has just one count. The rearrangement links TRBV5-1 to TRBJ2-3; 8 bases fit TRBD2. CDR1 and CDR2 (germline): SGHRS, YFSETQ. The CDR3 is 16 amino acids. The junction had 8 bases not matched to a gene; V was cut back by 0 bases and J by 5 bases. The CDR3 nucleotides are TGCGCCAGCAGCTTGGGTGGCGGACTAGCTCAAGATACGCAGTATTTT. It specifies CASSLGGGLAQDTQYF.

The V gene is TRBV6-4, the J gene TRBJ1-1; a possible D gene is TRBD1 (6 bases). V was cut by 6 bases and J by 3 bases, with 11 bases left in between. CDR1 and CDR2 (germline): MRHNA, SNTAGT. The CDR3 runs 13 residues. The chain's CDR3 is CASRNRADTEAFF. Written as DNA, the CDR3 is TGTGCCAGCAGGAACAGGGCCGACACTGAAGCTTTCTTT.

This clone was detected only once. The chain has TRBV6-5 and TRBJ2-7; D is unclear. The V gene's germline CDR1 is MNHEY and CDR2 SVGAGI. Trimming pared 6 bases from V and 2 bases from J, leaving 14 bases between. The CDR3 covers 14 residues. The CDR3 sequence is CASSLYSSTYEQYF. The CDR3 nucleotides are TGTGCCAGCAGCCTATACAGTTCTACCTACGAGCAGTACTTC.

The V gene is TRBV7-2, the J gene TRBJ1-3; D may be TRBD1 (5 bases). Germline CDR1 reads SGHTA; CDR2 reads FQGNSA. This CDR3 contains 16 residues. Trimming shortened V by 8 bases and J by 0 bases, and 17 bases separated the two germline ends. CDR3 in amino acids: CASRRRGQNSGNTIYF. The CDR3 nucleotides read TGTGCCAGCCGTCGTAGGGGCCAGAACTCTGGAAACACCATATATTTT.

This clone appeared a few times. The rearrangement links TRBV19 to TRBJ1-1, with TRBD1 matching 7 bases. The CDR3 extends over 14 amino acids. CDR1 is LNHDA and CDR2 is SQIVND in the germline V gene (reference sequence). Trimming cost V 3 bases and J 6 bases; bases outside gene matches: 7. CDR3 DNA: TGTGCCAGTAGTATCGACAGGGAGGTCTCTGAAGCTTTCTTT. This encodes CASSIDREVSEAFF.

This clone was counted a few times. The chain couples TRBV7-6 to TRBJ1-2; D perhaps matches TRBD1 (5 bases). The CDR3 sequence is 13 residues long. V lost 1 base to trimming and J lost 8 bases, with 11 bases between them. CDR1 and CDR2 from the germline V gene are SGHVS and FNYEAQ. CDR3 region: CASSLGQGHGYTF. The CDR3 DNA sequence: TGTGCCAGCAGCTTAGGGCAGGGTCACGGCTACACCTTC.